What follows describes a single T cell receptor beta chain. The antigen is not known. These data are taken from a study of cytomegalovirus exposure and HLA in healthy donors. Whole-study findings and limits: Judged likely to be a sequencing artifact was a cluster of highly shared sequence variants.

V was trimmed by 6 bases and J by 7 bases, leaving 21 bases between them. The CDR3 is 15 residues long. Germline CDR1 is LGHNT and CDR2 is FRNRAP. Vbeta (60) and Jbeta (13) primers were used in the PCR. Profiled with immunoSEQ multiplex PCR; TCRdb holds only in-frame clones, not every one. The sample's table shows about 160,000 clones. This rearrangement joins TRBV12-5 to TRBJ1-2, with D possibly matching TRBD1 (6 bases). Sequencing was performed on PBMCs. The clonotype was recovered from a man younger than 40 in good health and CMV-seronegative. CDR3 region: CASGLSDRSSAGYTF. The CDR3 region has the DNA TGTGCTAGTGGCCTCTCCGACAGGTCGTCCGCTGGCTACACCTTC.